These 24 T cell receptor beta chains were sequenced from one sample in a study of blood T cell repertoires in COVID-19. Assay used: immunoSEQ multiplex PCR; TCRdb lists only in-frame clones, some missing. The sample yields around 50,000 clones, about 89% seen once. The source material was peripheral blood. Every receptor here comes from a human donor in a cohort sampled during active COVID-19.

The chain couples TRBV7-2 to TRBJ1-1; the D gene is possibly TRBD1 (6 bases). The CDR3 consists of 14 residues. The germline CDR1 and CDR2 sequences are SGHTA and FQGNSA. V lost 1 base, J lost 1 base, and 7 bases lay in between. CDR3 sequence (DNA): TGTGCCAGCAGCTTAGAGGACAGGAACACTGAAGCTTTCTTT. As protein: CASSLEDRNTEAFF.

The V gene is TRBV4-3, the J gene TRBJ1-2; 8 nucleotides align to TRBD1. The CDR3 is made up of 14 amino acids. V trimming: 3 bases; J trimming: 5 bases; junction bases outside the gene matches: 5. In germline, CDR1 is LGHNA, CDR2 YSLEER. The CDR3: CASSQEDRAYGYTF. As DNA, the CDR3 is TGCGCCAGCAGCCAGGAGGACAGGGCGTATGGCTACACCTTC.

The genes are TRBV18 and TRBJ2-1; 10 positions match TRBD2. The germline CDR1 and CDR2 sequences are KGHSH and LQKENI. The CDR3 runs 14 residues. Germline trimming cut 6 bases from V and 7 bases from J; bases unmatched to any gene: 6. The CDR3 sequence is CASSRGTSVNEQFF. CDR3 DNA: TGTGCCAGCTCCCGCGGGACTAGCGTAAATGAGCAGTTCTTC.

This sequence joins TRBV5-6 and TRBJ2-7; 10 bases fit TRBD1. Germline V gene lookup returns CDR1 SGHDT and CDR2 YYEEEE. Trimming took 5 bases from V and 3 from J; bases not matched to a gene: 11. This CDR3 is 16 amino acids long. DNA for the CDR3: TGTGCCAGCAGTACAAGGCGAGGACAGGGGGTCTACGAGCAGTACTTC. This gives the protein CASSTRRGQGVYEQYF.

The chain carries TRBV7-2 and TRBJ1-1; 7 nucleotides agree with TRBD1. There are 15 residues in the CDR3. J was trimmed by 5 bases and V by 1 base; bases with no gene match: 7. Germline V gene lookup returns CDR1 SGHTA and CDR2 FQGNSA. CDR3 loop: CASSLEGASSTEAFF. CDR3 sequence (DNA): TGTGCCAGCAGCTTAGAGGGGGCGAGTAGTACTGAAGCTTTCTTT.

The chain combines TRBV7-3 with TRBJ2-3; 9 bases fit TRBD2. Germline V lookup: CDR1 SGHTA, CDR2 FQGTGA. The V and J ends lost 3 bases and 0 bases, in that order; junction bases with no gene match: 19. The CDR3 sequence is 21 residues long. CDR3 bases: TGTGCCAGCAGCTTCTTCCCGGGTTCACCTAGCGGGACCTCTAGCACAGATACGCAGTATTTT. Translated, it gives CASSFFPGSPSGTSSTDTQYF. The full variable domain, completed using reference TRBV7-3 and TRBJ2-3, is GAGVSQTPSNKVTEKGKYVELRCDPISGHTALYWYRQSLGQGPEFLIYFQGTGAADDSGLPNDRFFAVRPEGSVSTLKIQRTERGDSAVYLCASSFFPGSPSGTSSTDTQYFGPGTRLTVL.

CDR3 sequence: CASSGLAGGNTEAFF. CDR3 nucleotide sequence: TGTGCCAGCAGCGGATTGGCAGGGGGGAACACTGAAGCTTTCTTT. The V and J genes are TRBV6-6 and TRBJ1-1; TRBD1 matches 7 bases. The CDR3 spans 15 residues. V was clipped by 6 bases and J by 1 base; unmatched bases: 8. Germline loops: CDR1 MNHNY, CDR2 SVGAGI (reference sequence).

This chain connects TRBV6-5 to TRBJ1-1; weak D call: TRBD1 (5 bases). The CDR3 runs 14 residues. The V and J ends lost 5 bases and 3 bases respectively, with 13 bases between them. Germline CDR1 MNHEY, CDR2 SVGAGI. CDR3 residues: CASSLRVSDTEAFF. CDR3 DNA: TGTGCCAGCAGTCTCAGGGTTTCTGACACTGAAGCTTTCTTT.

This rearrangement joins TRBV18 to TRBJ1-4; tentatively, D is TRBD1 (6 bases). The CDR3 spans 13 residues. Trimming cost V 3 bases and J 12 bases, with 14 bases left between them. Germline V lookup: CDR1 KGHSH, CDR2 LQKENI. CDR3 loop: CASSPLEGVELFF. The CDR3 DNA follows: TGTGCCAGCTCACCCCTTGAGGGGGTTGAACTGTTTTTT.

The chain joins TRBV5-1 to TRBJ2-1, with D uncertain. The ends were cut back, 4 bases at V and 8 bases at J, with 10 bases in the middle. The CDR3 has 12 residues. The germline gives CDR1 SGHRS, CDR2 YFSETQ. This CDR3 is CASSLTSYEQFF. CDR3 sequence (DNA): TGCGCCAGCAGCCTCACATCATATGAGCAGTTCTTC.

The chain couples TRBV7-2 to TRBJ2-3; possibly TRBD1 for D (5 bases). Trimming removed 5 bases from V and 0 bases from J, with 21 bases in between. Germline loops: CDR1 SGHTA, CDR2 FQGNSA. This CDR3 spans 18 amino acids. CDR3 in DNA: TGTGCCAGCAGCCTAACCCGACAGCTCATTTCTAGCACAGATACGCAGTATTTT. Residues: CASSLTRQLISSTDTQYF.

This CDR3 is CAIRGGTGTDTQYF. CDR3 nucleotide sequence: TGTGCCATCCGCGGGGGGACGGGGACAGATACGCAGTATTTT. The J gene is TRBJ2-3, the V gene TRBV28; TRBD2 matches 8 bases. CDR3 length: 14 amino acids. J lost 3 bases, V lost 10 bases, and 9 bases had no gene match. Germline V CDR1 and CDR2: MDHEN, SYDVKM.

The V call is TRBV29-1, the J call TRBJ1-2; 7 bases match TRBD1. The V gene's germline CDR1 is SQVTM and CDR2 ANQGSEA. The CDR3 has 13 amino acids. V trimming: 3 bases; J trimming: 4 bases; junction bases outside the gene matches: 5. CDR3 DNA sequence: TGCAGCGTTGAGTCAGGGGGAGGCTATGGCTACACCTTC. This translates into CSVESGGGYGYTF.

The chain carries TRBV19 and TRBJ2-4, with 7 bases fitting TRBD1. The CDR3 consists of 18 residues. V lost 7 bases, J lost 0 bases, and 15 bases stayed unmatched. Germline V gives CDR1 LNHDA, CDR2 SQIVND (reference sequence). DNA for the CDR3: TGTGCCAGTACCGCCGGGACAGACTATGAAATAGCCAAAAACATTCAGTACTTC. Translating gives CASTAGTDYEIAKNIQYF.

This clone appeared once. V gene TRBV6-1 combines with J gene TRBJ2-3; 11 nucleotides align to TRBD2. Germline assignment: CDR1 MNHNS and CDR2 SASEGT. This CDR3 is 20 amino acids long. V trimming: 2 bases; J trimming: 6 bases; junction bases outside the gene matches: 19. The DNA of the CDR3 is TGTGCCAGCAGTGAATCGGGCCGGCTAGCGGGGGGCCGAATCCCGGATACGCAGTATTTT. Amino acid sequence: CASSESGRLAGGRIPDTQYF.

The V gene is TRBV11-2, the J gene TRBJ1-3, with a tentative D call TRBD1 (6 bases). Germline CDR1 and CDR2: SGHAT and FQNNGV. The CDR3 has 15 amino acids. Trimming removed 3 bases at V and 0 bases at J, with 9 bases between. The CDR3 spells CASSLDRNSGNTIYF. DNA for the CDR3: TGTGCCAGCAGCTTGGACAGAAACTCTGGAAACACCATATATTTT.

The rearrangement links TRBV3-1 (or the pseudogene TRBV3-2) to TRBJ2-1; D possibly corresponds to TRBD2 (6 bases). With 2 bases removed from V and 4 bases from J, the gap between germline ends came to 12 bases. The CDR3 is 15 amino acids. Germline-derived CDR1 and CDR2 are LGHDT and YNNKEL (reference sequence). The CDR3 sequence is CASSQSGPSYNEQFF. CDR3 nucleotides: TGTGCCAGCAGCCAAAGCGGGCCAAGTTACAATGAGCAGTTCTTC.

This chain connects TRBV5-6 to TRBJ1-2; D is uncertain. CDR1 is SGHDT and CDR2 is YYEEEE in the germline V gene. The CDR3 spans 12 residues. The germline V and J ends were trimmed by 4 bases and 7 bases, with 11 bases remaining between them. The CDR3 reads CASSPSQVGYTF. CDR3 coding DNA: TGTGCCAGCAGCCCAAGCCAGGTTGGCTACACCTTC. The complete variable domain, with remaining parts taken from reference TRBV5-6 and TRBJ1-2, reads DAGVTQSPTHLIKTRGQQVTLRCSPKSGHDTVSWYQQALGQGPQFIFQYYEEEERQRGNFPDRFSGHQFPNYSSELNVNALLLGDSALYLCASSPSQVGYTFGSGTRLTVV.

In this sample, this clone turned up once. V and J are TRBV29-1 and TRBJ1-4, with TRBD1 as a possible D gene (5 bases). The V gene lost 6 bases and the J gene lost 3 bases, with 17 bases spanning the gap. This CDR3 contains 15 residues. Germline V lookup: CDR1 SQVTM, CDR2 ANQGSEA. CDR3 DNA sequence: TGCAGCGTATTCGGAGACAGTGCAGCTAATGAAAAACTGTTTTTT. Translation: CSVFGDSAANEKLFF.

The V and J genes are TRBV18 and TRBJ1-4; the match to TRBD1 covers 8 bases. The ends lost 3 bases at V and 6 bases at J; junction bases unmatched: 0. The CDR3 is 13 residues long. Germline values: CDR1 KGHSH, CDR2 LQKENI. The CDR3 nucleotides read TGTGCCAGCTCACCGGGACAGGATGAAAAACTGTTTTTT. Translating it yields CASSPGQDEKLFF.

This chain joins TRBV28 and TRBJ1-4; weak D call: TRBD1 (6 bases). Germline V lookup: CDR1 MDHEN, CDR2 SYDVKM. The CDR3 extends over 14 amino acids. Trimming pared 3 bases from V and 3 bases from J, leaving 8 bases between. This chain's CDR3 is CASSFSGANEKLFF. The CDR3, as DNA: TGTGCCAGCAGTTTTTCAGGGGCTAATGAAAAACTGTTTTTT.

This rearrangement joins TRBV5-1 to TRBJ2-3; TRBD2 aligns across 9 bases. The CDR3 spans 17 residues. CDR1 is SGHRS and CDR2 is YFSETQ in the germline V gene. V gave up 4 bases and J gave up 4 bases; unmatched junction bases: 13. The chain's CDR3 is CASSVPLAGGVADTQYF. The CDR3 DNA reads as TGCGCCAGCAGCGTTCCCTTGGCGGGAGGGGTCGCAGATACGCAGTATTTT.

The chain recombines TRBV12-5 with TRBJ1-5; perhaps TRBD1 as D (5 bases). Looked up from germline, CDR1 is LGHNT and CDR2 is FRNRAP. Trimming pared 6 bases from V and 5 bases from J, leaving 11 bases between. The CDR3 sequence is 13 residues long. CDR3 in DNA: TGTGCTAGTGGGGGGGGACGGCATCAGCCCCAGCATTTT. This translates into CASGGGRHQPQHF. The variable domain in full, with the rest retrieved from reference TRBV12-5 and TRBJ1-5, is DARVTQTPRHKVTEMGQEVTMRCQPILGHNTVFWYRQTMMQGLELLAYFRNRAPLDDSGMPKDRFSAEMPDATLATLKIQPSEPRDSAVYFCASGGGRHQPQHFGDGTRLSIL.

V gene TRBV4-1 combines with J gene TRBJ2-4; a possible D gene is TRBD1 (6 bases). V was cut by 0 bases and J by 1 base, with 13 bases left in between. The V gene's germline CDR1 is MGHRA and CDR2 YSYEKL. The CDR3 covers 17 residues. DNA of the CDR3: TGCGCCAGCAGCCAAGATAGGGGGTCGGGGGCCAAAAACATTCAGTACTTC. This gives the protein CASSQDRGSGAKNIQYF.